One and the same sample provided the 8 T cell receptor beta chains below, sequenced in a study of cytomegalovirus exposure and HLA in healthy donors. This PCR relied on a set of 60 Vbeta primers and 13 Jbeta primers. Using immunoSEQ multiplex PCR, the repertoire was profiled, and TCRdb retains in-frame clones only, with some absent. The profile covers around 140,000 clones, with around 65% appearing a single time and 1.8% taken by the ten largest. Source material: PBMCs. The receptor source for this set is a male donor in good health and CMV-seronegative.

This chain connects TRBV6-6 to TRBJ1-4, with D hard to call. V was clipped by 6 bases and J by 0 bases, with 14 bases between them. Germline lookup yields CDR1 MNHNY and CDR2 SVGAGI (reference sequence). CDR3 length: 16 residues. The CDR3 nucleotides read TGTGCCAGCAGATCCACCGGCGGGGCAACTAATGAAAAACTGTTTTTT. Translating it yields CASRSTGGATNEKLFF.

J is TRBJ2-3 and V is TRBV6-5, with D possibly matching TRBD1 (5 bases). The V gene lost 4 bases and the J gene lost 4 bases, with 9 bases spanning the gap. The germline V gene has CDR1 MNHEY and CDR2 SVGAGI. This CDR3 region has 13 residues. CDR3 sequence: CASSSWGADTQYF. CDR3 DNA: TGTGCCAGCAGTTCCTGGGGCGCAGATACGCAGTATTTT.

The genes are TRBV10-3 and TRBJ2-1, with a tentative D call TRBD1 (5 bases). The germline V gene encodes CDR1 ENHRY and CDR2 SYGVKD. Trimming pared 2 bases from V and 7 bases from J, leaving 15 bases between. This CDR3 has 15 residues. The CDR3, as DNA: TGTGCCATCAGTGAGAGGGGCACGGCGGAAAATGAGCAGTTCTTC. It codes for CAISERGTAENEQFF.

The J gene is TRBJ1-4, the V gene TRBV7-2; D ambiguous. Germline lookup yields CDR1 SGHTA and CDR2 FQGNSA. V lost 5 bases to trimming and J lost 0 bases, with 10 bases between them. The CDR3 sequence is 15 residues long. CDR3 amino acids: CASSPYRATNEKLFF. The CDR3 DNA follows: TGTGCCAGCAGCCCCTACCGTGCAACTAATGAAAAACTGTTTTTT.

This clone occurred a few times. The V and J genes are TRBV6-1 and TRBJ1-5, with D tentatively TRBD1 (6 bases). The germline V gene encodes CDR1 MNHNS and CDR2 SASEGT. Trimming took 6 bases from V and 5 from J, leaving 14 bases between them. The CDR3 is 14 residues long. CDR3: CASRKGHQDQPQHF. The CDR3 nucleotides read TGTGCCAGCAGGAAGGGACACCAAGATCAGCCCCAGCATTTT.

On this clone itself: An end of the junction does not agree with germline; a read error may underlie this. The CDR3 protein is CASSEVTGHLDF. The CDR3 region has the DNA TGTGCCAGCAGTGAGGTAACGGGACACCTCGACTTT. The chain couples TRBV2 to TRBJ1-6; D possibly corresponds to TRBD1 (6 bases). This CDR3 is built from 12 residues. The V gene's germline CDR1 is SNHLY and CDR2 FYNNEI.

The chain links TRBV5-8 to TRBJ1-5, with D perhaps matching TRBD1 (6 bases). The CDR3 consists of 16 residues. CDR1 and CDR2 from the germline V gene are SGHTS and YDEGEE. The germline V and J ends were trimmed by 0 bases and 6 bases, with 16 bases remaining between them. Written as DNA, the CDR3 is TGTGCCAGCAGCTTGGCCGTCGGGACAAGGCCTCAGCCCCAGCATTTT. This encodes CASSLAVGTRPQPQHF.

CDR3 region: CASRDRFPPYEQYF. CDR3 coding DNA: TGTGCCAGCAGAGACAGGTTTCCGCCCTACGAGCAGTACTTC. V is TRBV6-1 and J is TRBJ2-7; TRBD1 is a possible D gene (6 bases). The CDR3 has 14 amino acids. With 6 bases removed from V and 2 bases from J, the gap between germline ends came to 14 bases. The germline gives CDR1 MNHNS, CDR2 SASEGT.